This T cell receptor (beta chain) was recorded in a study of blood T cell repertoires in COVID-19 (dated by TCRdb to 2018 to 2020). Regarding the study in general: Collaborator samples came from the United States, Italy and Spain and covered acute and convalescent phases of COVID-19. The material from the prospective study consisted of cDNA or gDNA derived from T cells, B-cell-depleted T cells, or PBMCs. Subjects who had been exposed to COVID-19, were actively infected with it, or had recovered from it provided the deeply sampled blood TCRbeta repertoires that made up the dataset. The repertoires were made available in a free public database intended to serve as a resource for research on the immune response to SARS-CoV-2. The samples were drawn from two sources: the first 160 participants of the ongoing ImmuneRACE study, and 1,000 to 1,500 subjects contributed by 6 global collaborators. Sample metadata almost always included a de-identified subject ID, COVID-19 status, age in years and sex. HLA class I and class II types, where available, came from metadata supplied by the sample provider rather than from assay-based typing.

Participants in the prospective study were aged roughly 18 to 100 years, lived in some 24 United States geographic areas, and enrolled through a virtual design. In the prospective study, participants were assigned to cohorts based on the clinical history participants reported in a screening survey and a study questionnaire. Recovered participants in ImmuneRACE Cohort 3 were defined as having two consecutive negative NP/OP PCR tests, clearance from a healthcare professional, or resolution of symptoms. In the prospective study, mobile phlebotomists collected whole blood, serum and a nasopharyngeal or oropharyngeal swab from each participant. Participants in the prospective study had the option to provide additional blood draws and questionnaires over a 2-month period. Blood samples from the prospective study were shipped frozen or at room temperature prior to DNA extraction. Points the paper makes about the study in general: Clinical and demographic metadata were provided uncurated, with the amount varying by source and participant.

TCRbeta CDR3 regions were amplified from genomic DNA by means of the immunoSEQ Assay, a bias-controlled multiplex PCR. On the study's bioinformatics: Within the assay, amplification of reference gene primers was used to estimate how many nucleated cells each sample contained. To quantify the absolute abundance of each unique TCRbeta CDR3 rearrangement, sequence reads were collapsed and filtered. For each sample, productive Simpson clonality was calculated by taking the square root of Simpson's diversity index across productive rearrangements. TCRdb holds this immuneACCESS table with in-frame rearrangements only. Some clones are missing; in checked studies, unresolved V genes explain under half, and the rest has no known cause. D and trimming were read from the DNA, whereas the V and J calls and clone size are those reported in that table. This sample comprises roughly 160,000 clones, roughly 84% of them detected only once. The top ten clonotypes cover around 6.5% of the sample.

Details on this clone: Its antigen remains undetermined. Per-nucleotide qualities are absent, and no much larger clonotype sits a single base away.

The TCR was taken from a woman in her forties or fifties who had recovered from COVID-19. Sequenced material: PBMCs or T cells enriched from blood (not recorded which).

The CDR3 region: CASSQDFQGSYEQYF. At the DNA level, the sequence is TGTGCCAGCAGCCAAGATTTTCAGGGCTCCTACGAGCAGTACTTC. The chain employs TRBV4-2 and TRBJ2-7; D gene: possibly TRBD1, on 5 matching bases. The CDR3 contains 15 residues, cysteine and phenylalanine counted. The entry retains the CDR3 DNA only, 45 bases that are in frame from base 1. The germline ends are 9 bases apart after V is trimmed by 0 bases and J by 0 bases. According to the germline V gene, CDR1 reads LGHNA and CDR2 reads YNFKEQ.